Listed below are T cell receptor beta chains from one sample, sequenced in a study of T cells in localized non-small cell lung cancer. Assay used: immunoSEQ multiplex PCR; TCRdb lists only in-frame clones, some missing. The sample shows 50,000 to 75,000 clones, approximately 90% of them seen only once. The specimen comprised peripheral blood, sampled before any cancer treatment. The receptor source for this set is a man aged 35-75 years with stage I squamous cell lung carcinoma. CDR3s include the opening cysteine and the closing phenylalanine or tryptophan. D genes are given only for firm matches. The listing skips clone size in some rows; elsewhere it reads once, few, many or a size class.

>TRBJ2-7|NA|TRBV28|NA
TGTGCCAGCAGTTTACAGGGCCCGGGGGAGCAGTACTTC
CASSLQGPGEQYF
>TRBJ1-2|NA|TRBV18|NA
TGTGCCAGCTCACCACCATCGTCCCAGGGAATTGGGGGCTACACCTTC
CASSPPSSQGIGGYTF
>TRBJ1-1|NA|TRBV7-9|NA
TGTGCCAGCAGCTGGGACGTCGGGGGCACTGAAGCTTTCTTT
CASSWDVGGTEAFF
>TRBJ2-7|NA|TRBV4-1|TRBD2
TGCGCCAGCAGCCAAGATATCGCCGGACTAGCGAGTTCCTACGAGCAGTACTTC
CASSQDIAGLASSYEQYF
>TRBJ2-7|NA|TRBV25-1|TRBD2
TGTGCCAGCAGTGGACTAGCGGGAGTAGTCGAGCAGTACTTC
CASSGLAGVVEQYF
>TRBJ2-1|NA|TRBV15|TRBD2
TGTGCCACCAGAGCCAGGACAGGGAGCTTGACTAGCGGGAGGGCCGAAGTTTACAATGAGCAGTTCTTC
CATRARTGSLTSGRAEVYNEQFF
>TRBJ1-3|NA|TRBV6-5|TRBD1
TGTGCCAGCAGGGACAGGGGCTCTGGAAACACCATATATTTT
CASRDRGSGNTIYF
>TRBJ2-3|NA|TRBV6-5|NA
TGTGCCAGCAGACTAGGGGGGACCGATACGCAGTATTTT
CASRLGGTDTQYF
>TRBJ2-5|NA|TRBV6-6|TRBD2
TGTGCCAGCAGACCGGGACTAGATGGCGAGACCCAGTACTTC
CASRPGLDGETQYF
>TRBJ1-6|NA|TRBV6-5|TRBD1
TGTGCCAGCAGTCTCGGACAGGAATTGTCACCCCTCCACTTT
CASSLGQELSPLHF
>TRBJ2-7|NA|TRBV27|NA
TGTGCCAGCAGTTTAGCTGGGACCAGCTCCTACGAGCAGTACTTC
CASSLAGTSSYEQYF
>TRBJ2-5|once|TRBV7-6|NA
TGTGCCAGCAGCCGAATACAAGAGACCCAGTACTTC
CASSRIQETQYF
>TRBJ2-1|NA|TRBV7-8|NA
TGTGCCAGCAGCTTCCGGGACCGATACAATGAGCAGTTCTTC
CASSFRDRYNEQFF
>TRBJ1-4|once|TRBV2|NA
TGTGCCAGCAGTGATTATGCAGGGAGGGGTGAAAAACTGTTTTTT
CASSDYAGRGEKLFF
>TRBJ2-3|NA|TRBV7-2|TRBD2
TGTGCCAGCAGCTCCCCGGGGGTAGCGGGAAAGGATACGCAGTATTTT
CASSSPGVAGKDTQYF
>TRBJ1-1|NA|TRBV10-3|TRBD1
TGTGCCATCAGTAGACAGGGAGACACTGAAGCTTTCTTT
CAISRQGDTEAFF
>TRBJ2-7|few|TRBV29-1|NA
TGCAGCGTTGTGGAGGGCGAGCAGTACTTC
CSVVEGEQYF
>TRBJ2-5|NA|TRBV18|TRBD2
TGTGCCAGCTCACTTGGACTAGAAGAGACCCAGTACTTC
CASSLGLEETQYF
>TRBJ2-1|NA|TRBV11-3|TRBD2
TGTGCCAGCAGCTTAGAAGGTTGGGCGAGAGCGGGAGGGAACAATGAGCAGTTCTTC
CASSLEGWARAGGNNEQFF
>TRBJ1-5|NA|TRBV7-8|TRBD1
TGTGCCAGCAGCTTTCTGGACAGGGGACGGAATCAGCCCCAGCATTTT
CASSFLDRGRNQPQHF
>TRBJ1-1|few|TRBV28|NA
TGTGCCAGCGGCATTCCTACCATAACCTCAGAAGCTTTCTTT
CASGIPTITSEAFF
>TRBJ2-5|NA|TRBV7-2|TRBD2
TGTGCCAGCAGCTTAGAAGCGGGGATACAAGAGACCCAGTACTTC
CASSLEAGIQETQYF
>TRBJ1-1|NA|TRBV2|NA
TGTGCCAGCAGTGAAGTTGGGGGTGCTTTCTTT
CASSEVGGAFF
>TRBJ1-2|NA|TRBV5-1|NA
TGCGCCAGCAGCCTAACACCCTTTGATCAGGGGAATGGCTACACCTTC
CASSLTPFDQGNGYTF
>TRBJ1-3|NA|TRBV4-2|NA
TGTGCCAGCAGCCGAGAATCGACAGACTCTGGAAACACCATATATTTT
CASSRESTDSGNTIYF
>TRBJ2-1|NA|TRBV7-7|TRBD1
TGTGCTAGCAGCCCCGGGACAGGGACCTACAATGAGCAGTTCTTC
CASSPGTGTYNEQFF
>TRBJ2-3|NA|TRBV4-3|TRBD2
TGCGCCAGCAGCCACGGACTAGCGGGAGCTAGCACAGATACGCAGTATTTT
CASSHGLAGASTDTQYF
>TRBJ2-1|NA|TRBV28|TRBD2
TGTGCCAGCAGTTTGAGACTAGCGGGGTACAATGAGCAGTTCTTC
CASSLRLAGYNEQFF
>TRBJ2-3|NA|TRBV28|TRBD1
TGTGCCAGCAGTATAAGAGGGGGCGCGACAGATACGCAGTATTTT
CASSIRGGATDTQYF
>TRBJ2-7|NA|TRBV28|NA
TGTGCCAGCAGTCGGACGGGACTCACCTACGAGCAGTACTTC
CASSRTGLTYEQYF
>TRBJ2-7|NA|TRBV6-1|NA
TGTGCCAGCAGCGGGGTGTACGAGCAGTACTTC
CASSGVYEQYF
>TRBJ2-1|NA|TRBV28|NA
TGTGCCAGCAGTTTCCTGGTTAGGGAGCAGTTCTTC
CASSFLVREQFF
>TRBJ2-3|NA|TRBV6-1|NA
TGTGCCATCAGTGAAGGGGACCTCTCAGATACGCAGTATTTT
CAISEGDLSDTQYF
>TRBJ1-2|few|TRBV5-6|NA
TGTGCCAGCAGCTTGCCAGGGGCTAACTATGGCTACACCTTC
CASSLPGANYGYTF
>TRBJ2-4|NA|TRBV13|NA
TGTGCCAGCAGCTCCGGGGACATTCAGTACTTC
CASSSGDIQYF
>TRBJ2-3|NA|TRBV6-1|NA
TGTGCCAGCAGTGGACGAGGGGGCGGGGCGAAGACAGATACGCAGTATTTT
CASSGRGGGAKTDTQYF
>TRBJ2-5|NA|TRBV19|TRBD1
TGTGCCAGTAGGGACAGGGCCCAAGAGACCCAGTACTTC
CASRDRAQETQYF
>TRBJ2-4|NA|TRBV7-9|NA
TGTGCCAGCAGTTCGGGGCGGGACGGCATTCAGTACTTC
CASSSGRDGIQYF
>TRBJ2-3|NA|TRBV5-1|NA
TGCGCCAGCAGCTTGGACCAGGGCACAGATACGCAGTATTTT
CASSLDQGTDTQYF
>TRBJ1-1|NA|TRBV5-1|TRBD1
TGCGCCAGCAGCTGGAAAGGGGAGGGGGCAGGCACTGAAGCTTTCTTT
CASSWKGEGAGTEAFF
>TRBJ2-3|NA|TRBV29-1|TRBD1
TGCAGCGTTCCAAATTCGGGACAGGGGGCGAGTTGGACAGATACGCAGTATTTT
CSVPNSGQGASWTDTQYF
>TRBJ2-3|NA|TRBV9|NA
TGTGCCAGCAGCGTAGATGGGACAGATACGCAGTATTTT
CASSVDGTDTQYF
>TRBJ1-1|NA|TRBV14|NA
TGTGCCAGCAGCCAAGCCCGCCCTCGGAAAGCTTTCTTT
CASSQARPRKAFF
>TRBJ1-2|NA|TRBV6-5|NA
TGTGCCAGCAGTTCTTCAATAGGAGGGTATGGCTACACCTTC
CASSSSIGGYGYTF
>TRBJ2-2|NA|TRBV10-2|NA
TGCGCCAGCAGGGAACCTACGAACACCGGGGAGCTGTTTTTT
CASREPTNTGELFF
>TRBJ1-1|NA|TRBV4-1|NA
TGCGCCAGCAGCCAAGAAGGGGGGAGGACGGGAGACACTGAAGCTTTCTTT
CASSQEGGRTGDTEAFF
>TRBJ2-4|NA|TRBV21-1|NA
TGTGCCAGCAGCAAATATCCTAGCGGGAGGTTGTTCATTCAGTACTTC
CASSKYPSGRLFIQYF
>TRBJ2-1|NA|TRBV27|NA
TGTGCCAGCAGTTTATCGAGTTACAATGAGCAGTTCTTC
CASSLSSYNEQFF
>TRBJ2-1|NA|TRBV7-9|NA
TGTGCCAGCAGTTGGCGGTTGGGTGAGCAGTTCTTC
CASSWRLGEQFF
>TRBJ1-4|NA|TRBV9|NA
TGTGCCAGCAGCGGAGGGGGGCAGATGGGTGAAAAACTGTTTTTT
CASSGGGQMGEKLFF
>TRBJ2-5|NA|TRBV7-9|NA
TGTGCCAGCAGCGATAGGGTGGTGGGCCCGGAGACCCAGTACTTC
CASSDRVVGPETQYF
>TRBJ1-1|NA|TRBV28|TRBD1
TGTGCCAGCAGTTTAGGGGGACAGGGGGCGCTGGGCACTGAAGCTTTCTTT
CASSLGGQGALGTEAFF
>TRBJ2-6|NA|TRBV7-2|NA
TGTGCCAGCAGCTCAATAGGGGGAAGGGCCAACGTCCTGACTTTC
CASSSIGGRANVLTF
>TRBJ2-1|NA|TRBV2|TRBD1
TGTGCCAGCAGTGAATACGGGGTGGGGACAGGGGTTAATGAGCAGTTCTTC
CASSEYGVGTGVNEQFF